The subject of this entry is one T cell receptor (beta chain). Its matching antigen is unknown. The data stem from a study of T cell repertoires in cytomegalovirus infection. Background on the study: Selection of CMV epitopes for the study included recently identified HLA-C-restricted and well-studied HLA-B-restricted ones. Through public TCR beta signatures, both CMV infection and matching HLA type were indicated. Findings and limits, study-wide: Predominance within the ex vivo response was attributable to HLA-C-restricted CMV-specific TCR beta clonotypes. CMV carriers having the relevant HLA were flagged by cumulative public TCR beta family frequency.

The CDR3 is 14 amino acids. V shed 3 bases and J 8 bases; nucleotides not matched to a gene: 4. Germline CDR1 and CDR2: LGHNA and YSLEER. TCRdb fed the reads into MiXCR, producing one record per CDR3 protein. The sample has 650,000 to 900,000 distinct CDR3 sequences, approximately 32% seen once. The sample was cultured CD8+ T cells from PBMCs, taken from culture after CMV antigen stimulation. The sequence derives from a human donor in good health (CMV status not recorded). Some clones in this sample may be carry-over from other donors' samples. The chain couples TRBV4-3 to TRBJ2-1, with TRBD1 matching 10 bases. CDR3 protein: CASSQRDRGDEQFF. Here the CDR3 DNA reads TGCGCCAGCAGCCAGCGGGACAGGGGCGATGAGCAGTTCTTC.